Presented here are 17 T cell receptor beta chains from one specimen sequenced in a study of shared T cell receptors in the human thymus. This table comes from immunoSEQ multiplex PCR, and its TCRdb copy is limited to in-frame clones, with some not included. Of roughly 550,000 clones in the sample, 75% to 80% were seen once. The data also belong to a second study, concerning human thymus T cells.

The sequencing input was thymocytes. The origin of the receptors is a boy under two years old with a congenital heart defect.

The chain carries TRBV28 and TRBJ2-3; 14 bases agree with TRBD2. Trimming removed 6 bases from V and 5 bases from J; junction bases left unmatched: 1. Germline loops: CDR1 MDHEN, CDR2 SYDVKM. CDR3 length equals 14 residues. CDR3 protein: CASSGTSGRDTQYF. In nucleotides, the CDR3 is TGTGCCAGCAGCGGGACTAGCGGGAGAGATACGCAGTATTTT.

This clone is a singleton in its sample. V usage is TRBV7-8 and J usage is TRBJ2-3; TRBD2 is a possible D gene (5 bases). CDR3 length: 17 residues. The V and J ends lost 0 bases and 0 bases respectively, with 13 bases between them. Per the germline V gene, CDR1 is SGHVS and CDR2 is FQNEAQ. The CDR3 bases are TGTGCCAGCAGCTTAGCGGGAGACCCACCTAGCACAGATACGCAGTATTTT. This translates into CASSLAGDPPSTDTQYF.

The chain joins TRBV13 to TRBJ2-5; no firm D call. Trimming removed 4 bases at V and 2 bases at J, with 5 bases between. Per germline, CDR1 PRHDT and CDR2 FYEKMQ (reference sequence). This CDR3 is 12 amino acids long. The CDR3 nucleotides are TGTGCCAGCAGCTCGAGACAAGAGACCCAGTACTTC. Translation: CASSSRQETQYF.

The CDR3 DNA sequence: TGCGCCAGCAGCAGGGACAGCACTGAAGCTTTCTTT. Its translation is CASSRDSTEAFF. This chain links TRBV5-1 with TRBJ1-1; 7 positions agree with TRBD1. CDR3 length equals 12 residues. V lost 4 bases, J lost 4 bases, and 1 base stayed unmatched. Germline V CDR1 and CDR2: SGHRS, YFSETQ.

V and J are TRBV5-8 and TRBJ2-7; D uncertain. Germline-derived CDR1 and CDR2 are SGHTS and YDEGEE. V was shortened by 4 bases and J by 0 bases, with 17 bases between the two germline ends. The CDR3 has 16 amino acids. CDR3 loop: CASSPNTCNGSYEQYF. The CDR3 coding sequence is TGTGCCAGCAGCCCTAATACCTGCAATGGCTCCTACGAGCAGTACTTC.

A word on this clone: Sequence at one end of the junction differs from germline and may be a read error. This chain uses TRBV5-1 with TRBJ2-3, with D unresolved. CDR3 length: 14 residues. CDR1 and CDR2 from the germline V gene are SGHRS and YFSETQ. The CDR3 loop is CASRLGRPTDTQYF. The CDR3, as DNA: TGCGCCAGCAGGTTGGGCAGGCCCACAGATACGCAGTATTTT.

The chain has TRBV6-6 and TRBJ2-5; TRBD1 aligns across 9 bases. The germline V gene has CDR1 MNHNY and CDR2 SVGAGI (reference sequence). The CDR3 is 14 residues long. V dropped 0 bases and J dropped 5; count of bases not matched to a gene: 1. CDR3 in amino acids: CASSYSTGGETQYF. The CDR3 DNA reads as TGTGCCAGCAGTTACTCGACAGGGGGTGAGACCCAGTACTTC.

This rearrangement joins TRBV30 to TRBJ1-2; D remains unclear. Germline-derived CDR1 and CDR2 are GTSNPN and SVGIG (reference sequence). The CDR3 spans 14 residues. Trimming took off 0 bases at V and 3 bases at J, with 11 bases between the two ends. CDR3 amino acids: CAWSVPGRYYGYTF. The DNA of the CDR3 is TGTGCCTGGAGTGTACCCGGCAGGTACTATGGCTACACCTTC.

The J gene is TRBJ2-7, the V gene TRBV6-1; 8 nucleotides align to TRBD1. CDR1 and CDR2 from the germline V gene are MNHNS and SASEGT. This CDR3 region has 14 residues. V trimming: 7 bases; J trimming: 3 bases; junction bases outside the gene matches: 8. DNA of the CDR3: TGTGCCAGCACTGGTCTGGACAGGGACTACGAGCAGTACTTC. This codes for CASTGLDRDYEQYF.

The CDR3 is CASSRPREYVEQYF. The CDR3 nucleotides are TGTGCCAGCAGCCGCCCTCGGGAATACGTCGAGCAGTACTTC. The rearrangement links TRBV4-2 to TRBJ2-7, with D possibly matching TRBD2 (5 bases). Per germline, CDR1 LGHNA and CDR2 YNFKEQ. V was trimmed by 4 bases and J by 6 bases, leaving 16 bases between them. This CDR3 comprises 14 residues.

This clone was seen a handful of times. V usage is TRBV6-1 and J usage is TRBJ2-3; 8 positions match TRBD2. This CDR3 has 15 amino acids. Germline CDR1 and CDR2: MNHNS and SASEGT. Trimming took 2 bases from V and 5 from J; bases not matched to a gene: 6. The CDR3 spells CASSEQSGGGDTQYF. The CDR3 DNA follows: TGTGCCAGCAGTGAACAGAGCGGGGGTGGAGATACGCAGTATTTT.

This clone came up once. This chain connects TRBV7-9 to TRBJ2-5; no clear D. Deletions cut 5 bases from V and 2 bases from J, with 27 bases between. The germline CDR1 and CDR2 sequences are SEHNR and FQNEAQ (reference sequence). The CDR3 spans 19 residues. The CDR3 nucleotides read TGTGCCAGCAGCCCCCTCGTATTCGGTACCTCGGCGGTACAAGAGACCCAGTACTTC. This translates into CASSPLVFGTSAVQETQYF.

DNA of the CDR3: TGCAGGCGGGGCGAGCAGTACTTC. This encodes CRRGEQYF. J is TRBJ2-7 and V is TRBV29-1; TRBD2 might be the D (6 bases). The CDR3 runs 8 residues. Looked up from germline, CDR1 is SQVTM and CDR2 is ANQGSEA.

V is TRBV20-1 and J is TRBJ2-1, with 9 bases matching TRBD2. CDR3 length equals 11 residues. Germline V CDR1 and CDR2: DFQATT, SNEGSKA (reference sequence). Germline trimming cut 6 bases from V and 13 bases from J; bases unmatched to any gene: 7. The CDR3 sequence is CSARLAEIQFF. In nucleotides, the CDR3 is TGCAGTGCGAGACTAGCGGAAATCCAGTTCTTC.

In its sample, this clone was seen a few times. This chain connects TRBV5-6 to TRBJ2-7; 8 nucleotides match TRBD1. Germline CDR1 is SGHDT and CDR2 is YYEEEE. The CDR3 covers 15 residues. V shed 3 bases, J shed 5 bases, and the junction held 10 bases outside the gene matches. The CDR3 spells CASSSAGTGPHEQYF. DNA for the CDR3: TGTGCCAGCAGCTCCGCCGGGACAGGCCCCCACGAGCAGTACTTC.

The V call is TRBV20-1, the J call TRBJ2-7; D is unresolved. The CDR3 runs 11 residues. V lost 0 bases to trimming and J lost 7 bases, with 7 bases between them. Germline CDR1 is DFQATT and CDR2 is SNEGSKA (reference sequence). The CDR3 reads CSARDGLEQYF. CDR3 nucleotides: TGCAGTGCTAGAGATGGCTTGGAGCAGTACTTC.

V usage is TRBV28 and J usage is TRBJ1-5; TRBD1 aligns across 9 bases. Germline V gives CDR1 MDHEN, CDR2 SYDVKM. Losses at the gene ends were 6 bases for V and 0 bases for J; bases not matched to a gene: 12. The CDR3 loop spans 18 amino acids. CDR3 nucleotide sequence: TGTGCCAGCAGCCACACAGGGGGCTGGGCCCATAGCAATCAGCCCCAGCATTTT. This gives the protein CASSHTGGWAHSNQPQHF. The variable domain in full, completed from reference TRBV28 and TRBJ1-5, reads DVKVTQSSRYLVKRTGEKVFLECVQDMDHENMFWYRQDPGLGLRLIYFSYDVKMKEKGDIPEGYSVSREKKERFSLILESASTNQTSMYLCASSHTGGWAHSNQPQHFGDGTRLSIL.